This T cell receptor (beta chain) originates from a study of a mutant IDH1 vaccine in newly diagnosed glioma. Study overall: Patients began vaccination 4-6 weeks after radiotherapy alone, or with temozolomide cycles. The sex distribution of treated patients was 62.5% male and roughly 38% female, with a mean age of 40.4 years. Previous care, which was radiotherapy, temozolomide, or both, most often involved both.

Germline CDR1 and CDR2: MNHEY and SMNVEV (reference sequence). The V gene lost 2 bases and the J gene lost 3 bases, with 16 bases spanning the gap. CDR3 length: 17 amino acids. This sample's time point: week 11, during vaccination. Every vaccination contained 300 ug of the mutant IDH1 20-mer peptide and was paired with topical imiquimod. Repertoires were generated with immunoSEQ multiplex PCR, while TCRdb's copy carries only in-frame clones and drops some. The table records roughly 48,000 clones, 91% of them present only once. Comment on this clone: Its cognate antigen is unknown.

The sequencing here drew on PBMCs, taken from a glioma patient whose treatment included an IDH1 peptide vaccine. The V and J genes are TRBV27 and TRBJ2-2; D is possibly TRBD1 (6 bases). This TCR derives from a man aged 50 or older with glioma. The CDR3 reads CASSLEPQGLHTGELFF. The CDR3 DNA sequence: TGTGCCAGCAGTTTAGAACCACAGGGTCTTCACACCGGGGAGCTGTTTTTT.